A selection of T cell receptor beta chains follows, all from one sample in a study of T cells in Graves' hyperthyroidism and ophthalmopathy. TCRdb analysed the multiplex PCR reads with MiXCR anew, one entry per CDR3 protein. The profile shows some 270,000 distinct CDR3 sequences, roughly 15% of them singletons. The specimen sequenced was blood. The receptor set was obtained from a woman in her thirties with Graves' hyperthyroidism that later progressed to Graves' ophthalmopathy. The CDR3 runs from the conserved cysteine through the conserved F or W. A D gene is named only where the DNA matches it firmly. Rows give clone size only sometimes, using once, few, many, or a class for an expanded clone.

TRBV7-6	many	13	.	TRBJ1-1	CASSVQENTEAFF	TGTGCCAGCAGCGTCCAAGAGAACACTGAAGCTTTCTTT
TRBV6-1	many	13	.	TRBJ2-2	CASSYRAGGELFF	TGTGCCAGCAGTTACCGGGCGGGCGGGGAGCTGTTTTTT
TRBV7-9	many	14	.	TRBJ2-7	CASSSPGAVYEQYF	TGTGCCAGCAGCTCCCCGGGGGCCGTTTACGAGCAGTACTTC
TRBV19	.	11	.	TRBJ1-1	CASSIFTEAFF	TGTGCCAGTAGTATTTTCACTGAAGCTTTCTTT
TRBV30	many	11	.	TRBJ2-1	CAWSRANEQFF	TGTGCCTGGAGTAGGGCCAATGAGCAGTTCTTC
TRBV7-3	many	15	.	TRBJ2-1	CASSLNLASYNEQFF	TGTGCCAGCAGCTTAAACCTAGCGAGCTACAATGAGCAGTTCTTC
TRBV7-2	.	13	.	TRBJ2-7	CASSLEGGGEQYF	TGTGCCAGCAGCTTAGAGGGGGGAGGCGAGCAGTACTTC
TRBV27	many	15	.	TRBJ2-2	CASSPNGGNTGELFF	TGTGCCAGCAGTCCCAACGGGGGGAACACCGGGGAGCTGTTTTTT
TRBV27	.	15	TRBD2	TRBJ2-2	CATTLAGTNTGELFF	TGTGCCACCACTCTAGCGGGCACGAACACCGGGGAGCTGTTTTTT
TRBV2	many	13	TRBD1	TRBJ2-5	CARDRGTGETQYF	TGTGCCAGGGACAGGGGTACGGGAGAGACCCAGTACTTC
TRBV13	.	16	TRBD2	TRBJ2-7	CASSLKTSGIFYEQYF	TGTGCCAGCAGCCTAAAGACTAGCGGGATTTTTTACGAGCAGTACTTC
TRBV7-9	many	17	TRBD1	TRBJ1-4	CASSPGTGGTTNEKLFF	TGTGCCAGCAGCCCAGGGACAGGGGGCACAACTAATGAAAAACTGTTTTTT
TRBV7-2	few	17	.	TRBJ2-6	CASSLVKSTAGANVPTF	TGTGCCAGCAGCTTAGTCAAGTCGACTGCTGGGGCCAACGTCCCGACTTTC
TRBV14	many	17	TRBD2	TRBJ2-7	CASSQDFRLGLAYEQYF	TGTGCCAGCAGCCAAGATTTCCGACTCGGACTAGCCTACGAGCAGTACTTC
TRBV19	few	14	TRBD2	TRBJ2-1	CASSIAGLNNEQFF	TGTGCCAGTAGTATAGCGGGACTAAACAATGAGCAGTTCTTC
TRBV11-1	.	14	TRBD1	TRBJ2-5	CASSFGTGVGTQYF	TGTGCCAGCAGCTTTGGGACAGGGGTCGGGACCCAGTACTTC
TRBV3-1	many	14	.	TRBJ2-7	CASSFGTNTYEQYF	TGTGCCAGCAGCTTCGGGACAAATACCTACGAGCAGTACTTC
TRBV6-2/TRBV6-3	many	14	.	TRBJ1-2	CASSSQGPNYGYTF	TGTGCCAGCAGTTCCCAGGGGCCAAACTATGGCTACACCTTC
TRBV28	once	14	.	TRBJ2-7	CASSTPYRPGEQYF	TGTGCCAGCAGTACCCCGTACCGCCCGGGAGAGCAGTACTTC
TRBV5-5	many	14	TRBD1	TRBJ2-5	CASSLGQGIETQYF	TGTGCCAGCAGCTTGGGACAGGGGATAGAGACCCAGTACTTC
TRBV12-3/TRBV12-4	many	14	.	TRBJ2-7	CASSLDGSSYEQYF	TGTGCCAGCAGTTTAGACGGGAGCTCCTACGAGCAGTACTTC
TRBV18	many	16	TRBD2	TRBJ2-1	CASSPPGGTLLNEQFF	TGTGCCAGCTCACCACCCGGGGGGACTCTTCTCAATGAGCAGTTCTTC
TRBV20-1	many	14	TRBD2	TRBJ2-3	CSAAPAGVGDTQYF	TGCAGTGCTGCCCCAGCGGGAGTGGGGGATACGCAGTATTTT
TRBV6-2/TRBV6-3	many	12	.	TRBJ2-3	CASADSSDTQYF	TGTGCCAGCGCGGACTCGTCAGATACGCAGTATTTT
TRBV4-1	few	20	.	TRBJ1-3	CASSQEGGTSLLSAGNTIYF	TGCGCCAGCAGCCAAGAGGGGGGGACAAGCCTTCTTTCCGCTGGAAACACCATATATTTT
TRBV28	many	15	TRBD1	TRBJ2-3	CASSFRDRGPDTQYF	TGTGCCAGCAGTTTCCGGGACAGGGGGCCTGATACGCAGTATTTT
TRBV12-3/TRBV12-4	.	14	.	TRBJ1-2	CASSAAAKNYGYTF	TGTGCCAGCAGTGCAGCGGCCAAGAACTATGGCTACACCTTC
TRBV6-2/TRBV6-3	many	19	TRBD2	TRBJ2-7	CASSWGPALAGETTYEQYF	TGTGCCAGCAGTTGGGGGCCCGCCCTAGCGGGAGAAACCACCTACGAGCAGTACTTC
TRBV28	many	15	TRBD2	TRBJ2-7	CASSTGLAGLYEQYF	TGTGCCAGCAGCACAGGACTAGCGGGACTGTACGAGCAGTACTTC
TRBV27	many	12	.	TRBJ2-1	CASTNSYNEQFF	TGTGCCAGCACCAACTCGTACAATGAGCAGTTCTTC
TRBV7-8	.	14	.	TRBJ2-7	CASSLYPFSYEQYF	TGTGCCAGCAGCTTATACCCATTCTCCTACGAGCAGTACTTC
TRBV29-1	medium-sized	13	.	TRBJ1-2	CSVEGPLNYGYTF	TGCAGCGTTGAGGGGCCTCTTAACTATGGCTACACCTTC
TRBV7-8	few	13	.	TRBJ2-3	CASKLVNGDTQYF	TGTGCCAGCAAACTCGTAAACGGGGATACGCAGTATTTT
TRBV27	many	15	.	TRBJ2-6	CASSSDGSGANVLTF	TGTGCCAGCAGTTCCGACGGGTCTGGGGCCAACGTCCTGACTTTC
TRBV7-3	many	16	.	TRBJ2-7	CASSLLLTGRSYEQYF	TGTGCCAGCAGCTTACTCTTAACAGGGAGATCCTACGAGCAGTACTTC
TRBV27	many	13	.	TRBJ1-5	CASSLRGNQPQHF	TGTGCCAGCAGTTTGCGGGGTAATCAGCCCCAGCATTTT
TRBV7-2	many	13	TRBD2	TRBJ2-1	CASRREGYNEQFF	TGTGCCAGCCGGCGGGAGGGGTACAATGAGCAGTTCTTC
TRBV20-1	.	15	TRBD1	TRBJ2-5	CSAAGGQGRTETQYF	TGCAGTGCTGCTGGGGGACAGGGGCGCACTGAGACCCAGTACTTC
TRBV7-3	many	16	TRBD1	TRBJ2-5	CASSLSGTGVQETQYF	TGTGCCAGCAGCCTAAGTGGGACAGGGGTCCAAGAGACCCAGTACTTC
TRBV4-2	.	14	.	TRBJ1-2	CASSRGRVNYGHTF	TGTGCCAGCAGCCGGGGGAGGGTTAACTATGGCCACACCTTC
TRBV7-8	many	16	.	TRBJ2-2	CASSLVRGVRVGELFF	TGTGCCAGCAGCTTAGTTAGGGGAGTACGGGTCGGGGAGCTGTTTTTT
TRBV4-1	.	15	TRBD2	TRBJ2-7	CASSQPGLAAYEQYF	TGCGCCAGCAGCCAACCGGGACTAGCGGCCTACGAGCAGTACTTC
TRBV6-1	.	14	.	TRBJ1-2	CASIRGYSNYGYTF	TGTGCCAGCATAAGGGGATACAGTAACTATGGCTACACCTTC
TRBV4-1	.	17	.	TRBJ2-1	CASSPPETGDSYNEQFF	TGCGCCAGCAGCCCGCCCGAGACAGGAGACTCCTACAATGAGCAGTTCTTC
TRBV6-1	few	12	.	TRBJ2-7	CASSPYPYEQYF	TGTGCCAGCAGCCCCTACCCCTACGAGCAGTACTTC
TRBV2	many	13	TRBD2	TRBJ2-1	CASRRTSAGEQFF	TGTGCCAGCAGACGGACTAGCGCGGGGGAGCAGTTCTTC
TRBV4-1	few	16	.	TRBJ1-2	CASSQDGTASNYGYTF	TGCGCCAGCAGCCAAGATGGGACCGCCTCTAACTATGGCTACACCTTC
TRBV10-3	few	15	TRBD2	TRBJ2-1	CATNLAGGPGNEQFF	TGTGCCACCAATTTAGCGGGAGGGCCAGGTAATGAGCAGTTCTTC